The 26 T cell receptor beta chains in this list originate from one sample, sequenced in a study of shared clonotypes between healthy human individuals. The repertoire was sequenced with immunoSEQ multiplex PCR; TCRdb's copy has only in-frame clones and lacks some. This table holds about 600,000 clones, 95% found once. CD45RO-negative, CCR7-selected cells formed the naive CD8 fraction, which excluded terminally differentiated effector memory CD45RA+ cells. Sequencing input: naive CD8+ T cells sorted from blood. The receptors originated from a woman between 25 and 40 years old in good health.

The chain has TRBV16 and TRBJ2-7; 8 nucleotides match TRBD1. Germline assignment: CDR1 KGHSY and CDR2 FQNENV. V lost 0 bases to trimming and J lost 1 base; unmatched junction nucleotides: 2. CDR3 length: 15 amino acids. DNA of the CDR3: TGTGCCAGCAGCCAATCCCGACAGGGGTCCTACGAGCAGTACTTC. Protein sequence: CASSQSRQGSYEQYF.

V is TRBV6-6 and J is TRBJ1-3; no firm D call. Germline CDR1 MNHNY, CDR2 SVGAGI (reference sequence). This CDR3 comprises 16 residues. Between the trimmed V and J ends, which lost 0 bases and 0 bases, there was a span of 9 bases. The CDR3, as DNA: TGTGCCAGCAGTTACTCCCTGTTGGACTCTGGAAACACCATATATTTT. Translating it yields CASSYSLLDSGNTIYF.

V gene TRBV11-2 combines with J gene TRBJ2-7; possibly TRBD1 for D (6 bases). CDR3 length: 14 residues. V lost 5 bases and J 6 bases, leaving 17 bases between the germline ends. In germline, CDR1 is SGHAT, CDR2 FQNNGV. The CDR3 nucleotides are TGTGCCAGCAGCCCCCACCCACAGGGTTTCGAGCAGTACTTC. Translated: CASSPHPQGFEQYF.

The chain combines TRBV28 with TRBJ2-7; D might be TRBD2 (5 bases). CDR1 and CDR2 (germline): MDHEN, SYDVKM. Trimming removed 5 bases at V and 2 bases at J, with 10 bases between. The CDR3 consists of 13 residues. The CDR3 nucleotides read TGTGCCAGCAGTCCCCCCGGGGCCTACGAGCAGTACTTC. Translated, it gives CASSPPGAYEQYF.

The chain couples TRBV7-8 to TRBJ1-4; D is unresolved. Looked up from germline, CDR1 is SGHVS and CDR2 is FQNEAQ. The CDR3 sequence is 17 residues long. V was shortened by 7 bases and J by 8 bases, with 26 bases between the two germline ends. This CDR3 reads CASTLIQRTEVGEKLFF. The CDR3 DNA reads TGTGCCAGCACCCTCATACAACGGACCGAAGTCGGGGAAAAACTGTTTTTT.

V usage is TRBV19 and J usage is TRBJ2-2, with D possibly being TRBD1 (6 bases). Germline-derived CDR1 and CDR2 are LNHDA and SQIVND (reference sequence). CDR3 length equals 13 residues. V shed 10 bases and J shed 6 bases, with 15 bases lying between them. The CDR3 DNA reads TGTGCCACCTCGACAGGCAGTCCCGGGGAGCTGTTTTTT. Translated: CATSTGSPGELFF.

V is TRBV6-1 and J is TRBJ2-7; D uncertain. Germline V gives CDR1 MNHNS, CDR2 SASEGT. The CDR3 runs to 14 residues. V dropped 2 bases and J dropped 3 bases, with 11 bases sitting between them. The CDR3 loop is CASSENGSGYEQYF. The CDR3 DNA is TGTGCCAGCAGTGAAAATGGGTCCGGCTACGAGCAGTACTTC.

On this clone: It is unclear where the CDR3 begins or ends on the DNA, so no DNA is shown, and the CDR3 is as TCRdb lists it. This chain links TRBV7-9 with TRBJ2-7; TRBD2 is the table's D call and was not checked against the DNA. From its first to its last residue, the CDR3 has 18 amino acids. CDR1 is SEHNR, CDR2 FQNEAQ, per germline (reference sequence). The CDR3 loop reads CASSPFGNGASGSYEQYF.

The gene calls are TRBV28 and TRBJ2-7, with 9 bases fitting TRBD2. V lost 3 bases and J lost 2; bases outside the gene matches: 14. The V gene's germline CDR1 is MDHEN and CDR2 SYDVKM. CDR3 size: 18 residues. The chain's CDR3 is CASSFQTLRLAGTYEQYF. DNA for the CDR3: TGTGCCAGCAGTTTCCAAACCCTCAGGCTAGCGGGGACCTACGAGCAGTACTTC.

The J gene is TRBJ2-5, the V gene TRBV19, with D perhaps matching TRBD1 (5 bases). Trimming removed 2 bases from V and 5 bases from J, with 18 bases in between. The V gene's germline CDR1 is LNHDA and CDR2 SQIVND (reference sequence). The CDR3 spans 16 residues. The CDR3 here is CASSIIWPPRGETQYF. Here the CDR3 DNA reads TGTGCCAGTAGTATAATTTGGCCGCCTAGGGGTGAGACCCAGTACTTC.

This CDR3 reads CASRTGSNQPQHF. CDR3 nucleotides: TGTGCCAGCAGGACAGGTAGCAATCAGCCCCAGCATTTT. The chain employs TRBV28 and TRBJ1-5; tentatively, D is TRBD1 (6 bases). The CDR3 runs to 13 residues. Germline lookup yields CDR1 MDHEN and CDR2 SYDVKM. Trimming left V 6 bases short and J 0 bases short, with 6 bases between. Variable domain in full (rest from reference TRBV28 and TRBJ1-5): DVKVTQSSRYLVKRTGEKVFLECVQDMDHENMFWYRQDPGLGLRLIYFSYDVKMKEKGDIPEGYSVSREKKERFSLILESASTNQTSMYLCASRTGSNQPQHFGDGTRLSIL.

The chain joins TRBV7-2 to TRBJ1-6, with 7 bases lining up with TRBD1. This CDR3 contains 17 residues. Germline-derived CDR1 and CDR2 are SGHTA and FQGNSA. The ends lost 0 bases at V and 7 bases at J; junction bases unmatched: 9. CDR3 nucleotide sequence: TGTGCCAGCAGCTTAGCGTATCGGGGACAGACAAATTCACCCCTCCACTTT. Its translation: CASSLAYRGQTNSPLHF.

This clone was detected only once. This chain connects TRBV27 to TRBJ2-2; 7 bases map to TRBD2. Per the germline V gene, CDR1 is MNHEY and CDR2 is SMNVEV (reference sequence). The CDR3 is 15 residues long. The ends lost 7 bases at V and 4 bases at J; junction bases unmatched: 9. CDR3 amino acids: CASKMGRAGTGELFF. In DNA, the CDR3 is TGTGCCAGCAAAATGGGGAGGGCGGGCACCGGGGAGCTGTTTTTT.

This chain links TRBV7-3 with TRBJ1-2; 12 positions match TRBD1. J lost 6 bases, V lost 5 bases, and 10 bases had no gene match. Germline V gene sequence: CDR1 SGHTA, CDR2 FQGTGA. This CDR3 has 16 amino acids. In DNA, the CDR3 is TGTGCCAGCAGCACGGGACAGGGGGCGGTGGAGGATGGCTACACCTTC. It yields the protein CASSTGQGAVEDGYTF.

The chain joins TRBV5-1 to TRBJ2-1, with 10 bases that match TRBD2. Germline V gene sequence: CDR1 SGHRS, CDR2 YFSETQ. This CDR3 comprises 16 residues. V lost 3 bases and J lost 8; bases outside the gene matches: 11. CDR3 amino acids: CASSSSLAGGGDEQFF. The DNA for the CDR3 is TGCGCCAGCAGCTCGAGCTTAGCGGGAGGCGGAGATGAGCAGTTCTTC. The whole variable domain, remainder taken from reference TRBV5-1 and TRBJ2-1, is KAGVTQTPRYLIKTRGQQVTLSCSPISGHRSVSWYQQTPGQGLQFLFEYFSETQRNKGNFPGRFSGRQFSNSRSEMNVSTLELGDSALYLCASSSSLAGGGDEQFFGPGTRLTVL.

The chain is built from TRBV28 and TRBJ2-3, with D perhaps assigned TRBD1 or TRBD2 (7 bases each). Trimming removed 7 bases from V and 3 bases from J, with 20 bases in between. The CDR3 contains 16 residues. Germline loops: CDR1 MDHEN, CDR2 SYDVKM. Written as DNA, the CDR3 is TGTGCCAGCACCGGCGGGGGTGGACAGGTTACAGATACGCAGTATTTT. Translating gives CASTGGGGQVTDTQYF.

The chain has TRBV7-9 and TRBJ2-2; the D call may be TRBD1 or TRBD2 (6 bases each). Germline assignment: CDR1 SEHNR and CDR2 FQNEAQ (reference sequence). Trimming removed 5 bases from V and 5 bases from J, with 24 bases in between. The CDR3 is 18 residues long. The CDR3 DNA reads TGTGCCAGCAGCATAGGGGGGTTGTGGCCCAAAGTGACCGGGGAGCTGTTTTTT. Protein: CASSIGGLWPKVTGELFF. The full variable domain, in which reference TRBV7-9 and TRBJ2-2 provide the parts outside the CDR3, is DTGVSQNPRHKITKRGQNVTFRCDPISEHNRLYWYRQTLGQGPEFLTYFQNEAQLEKSRLLSDRFSAERPKGSFSTLEIQRTEQGDSAMYLCASSIGGLWPKVTGELFFGEGSRLTVL.

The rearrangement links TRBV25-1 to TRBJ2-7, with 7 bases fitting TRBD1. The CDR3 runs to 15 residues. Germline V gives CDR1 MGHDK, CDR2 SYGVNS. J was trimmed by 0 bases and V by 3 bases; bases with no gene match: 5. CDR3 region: CASSEGQWSSYEQYF. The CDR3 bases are TGTGCCAGCAGTGAGGGACAGTGGAGCTCCTACGAGCAGTACTTC.

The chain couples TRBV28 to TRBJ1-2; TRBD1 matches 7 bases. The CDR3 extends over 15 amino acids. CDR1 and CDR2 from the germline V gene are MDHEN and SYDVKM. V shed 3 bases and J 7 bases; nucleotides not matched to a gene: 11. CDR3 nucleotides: TGTGCCAGCAGTTTGCGTCGGGACAGCCGGGGTGGCTACACCTTC. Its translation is CASSLRRDSRGGYTF.

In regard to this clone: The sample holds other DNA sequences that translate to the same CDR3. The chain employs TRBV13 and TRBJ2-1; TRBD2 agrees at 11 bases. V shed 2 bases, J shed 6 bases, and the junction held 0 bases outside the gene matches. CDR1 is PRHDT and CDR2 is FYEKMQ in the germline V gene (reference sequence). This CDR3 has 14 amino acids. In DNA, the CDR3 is TGTGCCAGCAGCTTACTAGCGGGAGGCAATGAGCAGTTCTTC. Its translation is CASSLLAGGNEQFF.

CDR3 region: CASSPPVRGRHGYTF. The CDR3 DNA reads as TGTGCCAGCAGCCCCCCCGTGCGGGGGCGACATGGCTACACCTTC. The chain joins TRBV7-9 to TRBJ1-2; D is possibly TRBD1 (6 bases). Trimming removed 5 bases from V and 6 bases from J, with 19 bases in between. This CDR3 has 15 amino acids. Per germline, CDR1 SEHNR and CDR2 FQNEAQ (reference sequence).

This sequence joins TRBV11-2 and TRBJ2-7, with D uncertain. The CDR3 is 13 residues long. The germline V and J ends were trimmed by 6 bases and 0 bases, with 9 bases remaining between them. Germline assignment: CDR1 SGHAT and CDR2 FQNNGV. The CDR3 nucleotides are TGTGCCAGCAGTAGTAATACCTCCTACGAGCAGTACTTC. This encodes CASSSNTSYEQYF.

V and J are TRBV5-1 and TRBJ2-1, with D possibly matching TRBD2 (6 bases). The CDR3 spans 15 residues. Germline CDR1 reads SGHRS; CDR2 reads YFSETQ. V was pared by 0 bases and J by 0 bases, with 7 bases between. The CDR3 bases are TGCGCCAGCAGCTTGGGCGGGATCTCCTACAATGAGCAGTTCTTC. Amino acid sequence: CASSLGGISYNEQFF.

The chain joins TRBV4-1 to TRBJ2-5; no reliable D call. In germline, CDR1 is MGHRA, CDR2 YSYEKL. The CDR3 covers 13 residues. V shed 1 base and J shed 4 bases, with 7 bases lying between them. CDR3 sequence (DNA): TGCGCCAGCAGCCAAGCCCAAGGAGAGACCCAGTACTTC. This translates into CASSQAQGETQYF.

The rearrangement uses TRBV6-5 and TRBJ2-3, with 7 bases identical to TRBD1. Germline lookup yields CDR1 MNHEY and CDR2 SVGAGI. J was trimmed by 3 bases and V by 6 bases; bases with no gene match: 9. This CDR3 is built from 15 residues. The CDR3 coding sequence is TGTGCCAGCAGCCCGGACAGGCACCTGACAGATACGCAGTATTTT. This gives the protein CASSPDRHLTDTQYF.

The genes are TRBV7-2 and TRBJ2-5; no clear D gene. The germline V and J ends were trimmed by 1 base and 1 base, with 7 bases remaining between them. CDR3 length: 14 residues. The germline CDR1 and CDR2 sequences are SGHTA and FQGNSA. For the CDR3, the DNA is TGTGCCAGCAGCTTAGTTAATTCCCAAGAGACCCAGTACTTC. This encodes CASSLVNSQETQYF. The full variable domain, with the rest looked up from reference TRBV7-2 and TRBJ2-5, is GAGVSQSPSNKVTEKGKDVELRCDPISGHTALYWYRQSLGQGLEFLIYFQGNSAPDKSGLPSDRFSAERTGGSVSTLTIQRTQQEDSAVYLCASSLVNSQETQYFGPGTRLLVL.